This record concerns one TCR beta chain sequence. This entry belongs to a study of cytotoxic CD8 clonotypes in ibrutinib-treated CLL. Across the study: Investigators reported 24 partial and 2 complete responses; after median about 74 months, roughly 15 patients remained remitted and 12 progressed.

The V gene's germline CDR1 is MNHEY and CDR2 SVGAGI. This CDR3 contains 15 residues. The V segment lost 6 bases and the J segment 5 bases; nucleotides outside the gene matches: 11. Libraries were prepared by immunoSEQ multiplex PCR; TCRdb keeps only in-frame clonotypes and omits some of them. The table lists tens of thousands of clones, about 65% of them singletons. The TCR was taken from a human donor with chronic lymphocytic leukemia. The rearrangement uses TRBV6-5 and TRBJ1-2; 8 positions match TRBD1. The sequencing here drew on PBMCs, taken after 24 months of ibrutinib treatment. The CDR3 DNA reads TGTGCCAGCAGAATACTCCAGGGGGCAGGATATGGCTACACCTTC. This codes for CASRILQGAGYGYTF.